The clone carrying this TCR beta chain showed up just once. Other DNA sequences in this sample translate to the same CDR3. The data were produced by immunoSEQ multiplex PCR, yet TCRdb's version contains in-frame clones alone and is incomplete. Altogether about 70,000 clones are present, approximately 92% being singletons, with the ten largest covering approximately 2.1%. These data come from a study of T cell changes during pregnancy in multiple sclerosis. Germline V CDR1 and CDR2: MNHEY, SVGAGI. This CDR3 comprises 14 residues. Trimming stripped 0 bases from V and 4 bases from J, with 10 bases between.

The J gene is TRBJ2-7, the V gene TRBV6-5; weak D call: TRBD2 (5 bases). The material was peripheral blood, obtained in the second trimester of pregnancy. The origin of this receptor is a female donor in good health, enrolled as a control in a pregnancy study. In DNA, the CDR3 is TGTGCCAGCAGTTACTCAGGTGGGAGTTACGAGCAGTACTTC. Protein: CASSYSGGSYEQYF.